This T cell receptor beta chain was observed in a study of cytomegalovirus exposure and HLA in healthy donors. General study findings and limits: Reportedly, TCR beta sequences accurately predicted HLA-A and HLA-B alleles in most subjects. In a later analysis, TCR beta V- and J-gene trimming showed a link to a missense DCLRE1C variant. Cytomegalovirus-associated status was assigned to about 150 TCR beta chains.

About this clone: What it recognizes is unknown.

The PCR contained 60 Vbeta and 13 Jbeta primers. Here immunoSEQ multiplex PCR was the method, and the copy in TCRdb shows in-frame clones only, minus some. The sample holds about 160,000 clones, around 74% seen once. This clonotype was sampled from a female donor in good health and CMV-seronegative. The sequenced sample consisted of PBMCs.

CDR3 bases: TGTGCCAGCAGCTTGTTGTCAGGGAGGGACACTGAAGCTTTCTTT. Translated, it gives CASSLLSGRDTEAFF. The V call is TRBV5-6, the J call TRBJ1-1, with D maybe TRBD1 (5 bases). V was shortened by 1 base and J by 3 bases, with 13 bases between the two germline ends. Germline V gene lookup returns CDR1 SGHDT and CDR2 YYEEEE. The CDR3 consists of 15 residues.